The present T cell receptor beta chain was sequenced within a study of blood T cell repertoires in COVID-19. At the level of the study: In each case, the material was cDNA or gDNA derived from T cells, B-cell-depleted T cells, or PBMCs.

In germline, CDR1 is SGHTA, CDR2 FQGNSA. The CDR3 length is 14 residues. Trimming took 5 bases from V and 2 from J, leaving 10 bases between them. As processed by the authors: Amplification of reference gene primers was used by the study to estimate nucleated cell counts. TCRdb keeps only in-frame clones here, not all; method: immunoSEQ multiplex PCR. The D gene and trimming were derived from the DNA, and the V and J assignments and clone size from that table. This sample has about 350,000 clones; roughly 89% occur once, and the top ten carry 3% to 4%. Seattle patients were enrolled while actively infected and followed longitudinally.

Sequenced sample: peripheral blood. The source of this sequence is an older woman with COVID-19, enrolled during active disease. J is TRBJ1-5 and V is TRBV7-2, with a tentative D call TRBD1 (6 bases). Here the CDR3 DNA reads TGTGCCAGCAGCCCCCGACAGGGCAATCAGCCCCAGCATTTT. Amino acid sequence: CASSPRQGNQPQHF.